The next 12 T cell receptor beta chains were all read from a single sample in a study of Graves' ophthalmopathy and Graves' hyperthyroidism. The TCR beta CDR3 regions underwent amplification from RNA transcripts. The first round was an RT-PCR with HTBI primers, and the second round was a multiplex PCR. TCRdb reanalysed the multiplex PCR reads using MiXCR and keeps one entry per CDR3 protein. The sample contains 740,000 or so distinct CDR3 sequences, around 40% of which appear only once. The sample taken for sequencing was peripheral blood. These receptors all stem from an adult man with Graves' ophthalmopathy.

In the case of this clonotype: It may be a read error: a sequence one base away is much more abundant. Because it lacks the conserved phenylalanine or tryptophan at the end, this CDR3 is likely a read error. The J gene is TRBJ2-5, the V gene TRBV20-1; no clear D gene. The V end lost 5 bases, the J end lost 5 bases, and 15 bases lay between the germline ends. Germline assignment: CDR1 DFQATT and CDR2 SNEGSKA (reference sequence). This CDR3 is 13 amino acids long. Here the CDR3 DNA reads TGCAGTGCTGGGCCGGGCCAATGGGAGACCCAGTACGTC. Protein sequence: CSAGPGQWETQYV.

Here the CDR3 reads CAISESRGDRTPYEQYF. In DNA form, the CDR3 reads TGTGCCATCAGTGAGTCCCGGGGGGACAGGACTCCCTACGAGCAGTACTTC. The rearrangement joins TRBV10-3 to TRBJ2-7, with D possibly matching TRBD1 (8 bases). This CDR3 is built from 17 residues. Germline CDR1 and CDR2: ENHRY and SYGVKD. V gave up 0 bases and J gave up 2 bases, with 17 bases separating them.

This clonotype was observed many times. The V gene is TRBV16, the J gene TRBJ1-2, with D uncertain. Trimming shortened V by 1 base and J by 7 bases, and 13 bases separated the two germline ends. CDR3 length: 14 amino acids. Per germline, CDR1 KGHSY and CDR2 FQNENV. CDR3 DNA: TGTGCCAGCAGCCAATACACAGAAAGAGGTGGCTACACCTTC. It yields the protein CASSQYTERGGYTF.

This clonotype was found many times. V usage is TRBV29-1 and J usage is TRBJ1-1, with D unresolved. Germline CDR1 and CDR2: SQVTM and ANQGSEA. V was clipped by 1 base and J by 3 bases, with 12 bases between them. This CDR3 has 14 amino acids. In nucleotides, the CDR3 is TGCAGCGTTGAAGCTCCTCACGGTGACACTGAAGCTTTCTTT. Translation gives CSVEAPHGDTEAFF.

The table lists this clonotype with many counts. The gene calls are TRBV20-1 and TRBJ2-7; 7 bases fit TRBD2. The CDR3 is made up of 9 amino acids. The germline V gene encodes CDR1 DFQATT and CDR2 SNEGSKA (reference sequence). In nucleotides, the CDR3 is TGCCCGGGGGGAGGCGAGCAGTACTTC. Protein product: CPGGGEQYF.

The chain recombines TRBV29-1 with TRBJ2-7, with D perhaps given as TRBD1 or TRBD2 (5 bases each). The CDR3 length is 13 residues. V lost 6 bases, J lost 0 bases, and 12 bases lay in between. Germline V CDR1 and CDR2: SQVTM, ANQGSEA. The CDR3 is CSVGDASSYEQYF. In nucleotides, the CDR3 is TGCAGCGTGGGGGACGCCAGCTCCTACGAGCAGTACTTC.

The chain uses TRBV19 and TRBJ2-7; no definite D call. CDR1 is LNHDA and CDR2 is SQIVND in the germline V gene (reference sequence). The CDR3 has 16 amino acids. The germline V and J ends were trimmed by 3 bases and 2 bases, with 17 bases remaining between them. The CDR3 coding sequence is TGTGCCAGTAGTATCAGATCGCCATCCCGGCCCTACGAGCAGTACTTC. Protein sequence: CASSIRSPSRPYEQYF.

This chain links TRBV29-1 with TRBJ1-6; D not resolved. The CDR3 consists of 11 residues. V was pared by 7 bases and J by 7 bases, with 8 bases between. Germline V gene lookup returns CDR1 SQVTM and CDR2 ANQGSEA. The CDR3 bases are TGCAGCGGACGGGGAAATTCACCCCTCCACTTT. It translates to CSGRGNSPLHF.

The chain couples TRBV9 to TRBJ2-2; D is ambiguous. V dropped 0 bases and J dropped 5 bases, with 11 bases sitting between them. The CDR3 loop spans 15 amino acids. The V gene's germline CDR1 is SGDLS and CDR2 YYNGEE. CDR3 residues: CASSVARGGTGELFF. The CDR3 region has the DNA TGTGCCAGCAGCGTAGCTCGCGGTGGAACCGGGGAGCTGTTTTTT.

The CDR3 protein is CASSKGRDEQYF. The CDR3 DNA sequence: TGTGCCAGCAGTAAAGGACGGGACGAGCAGTACTTC. The V gene is TRBV2, the J gene TRBJ2-7; D call uncertain. The CDR3 length is 12 residues. Per the germline V gene, CDR1 is SNHLY and CDR2 is FYNNEI. V was pared by 5 bases and J by 5 bases, with 10 bases between.

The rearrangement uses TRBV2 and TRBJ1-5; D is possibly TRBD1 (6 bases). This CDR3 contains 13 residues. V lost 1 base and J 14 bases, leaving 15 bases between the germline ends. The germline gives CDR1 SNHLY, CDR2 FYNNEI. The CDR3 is CASSEDRASYEHF. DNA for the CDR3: TGTGCCAGCAGTGAAGACAGGGCCAGCTACGAGCATTTT.

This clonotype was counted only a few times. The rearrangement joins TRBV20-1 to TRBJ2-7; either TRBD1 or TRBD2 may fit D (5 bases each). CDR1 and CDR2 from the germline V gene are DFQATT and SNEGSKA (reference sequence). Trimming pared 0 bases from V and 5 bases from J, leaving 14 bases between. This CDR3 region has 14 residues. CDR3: CSARDPRGADEQYF. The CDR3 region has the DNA TGCAGTGCTAGAGATCCACGGGGCGCGGACGAGCAGTACTTC.